This T cell receptor beta chain was identified in a study of shared clonotypes between healthy human individuals. Profiling relied on immunoSEQ multiplex PCR, and the TCRdb table lists in-frame clones only, not all of them. The sample shows 450,000 to 550,000 clones, about four fifths of them seen only once. This clone was counted a single time. The V end lost 0 bases, the J end lost 1 base, and 8 bases lay between the germline ends. Germline lookup yields CDR1 SGHRS and CDR2 YFSETQ. This CDR3 contains 14 residues. The source is a woman aged 40 to 49 in good health. Some clones in this sample may be carry-over from other donors' samples. This rearrangement joins TRBV5-1 to TRBJ2-7, with unresolved D. What was sequenced was PBMCs. The CDR3 region is CASSLGQNSYEQYF. DNA of the CDR3: TGCGCCAGCAGCTTGGGTCAGAATTCCTACGAGCAGTACTTC.